This TCR beta chain was sequenced in a study of T-cell memory formation after mild COVID-19. Overall study context: There were largely donor-specific TCR clusters.

Study-wide points: Unconfirmed was the SARS-CoV-2 specificity of second-wave clones that peaked on day 37. Shrinking CD4+ clones resided mostly in CM and EM, and CD8+ ones in EMRA.

On this clonotype itself: Antigen: not known.

One entry per CDR3 protein results from TCRdb running MiXCR on the 5' RACE reads. Altogether hundreds of thousands of distinct CDR3 sequences are present, 15% being singletons, with the ten largest covering 2% to 2.5%. CDR3 length: 14 amino acids. CDR1 SGHDT and CDR2 YYEEEE come from the germline V gene. V was pared by 4 bases and J by 6 bases, with 16 bases between. V is TRBV5-6 and J is TRBJ1-1; no clear D gene. The receptor was isolated from an adult woman who had mild COVID-19 (a few samples of this study predate the infection). Cell type and time point are not known. The sequencing input was PBMCs or a T cell subset sorted from them (not recorded which). Here the CDR3 reads CASSHRSVAAEAFF. In DNA, the CDR3 is TGTGCCAGCAGCCACCGCTCGGTAGCCGCTGAAGCTTTCTTT.